Each of the 7 T cell receptor beta chains below was sequenced from the same sample in a study of T cells in Graves' hyperthyroidism and ophthalmopathy. Amplified TCR beta CDR3 regions derived from RNA transcripts. When the TCR CDR3 underwent first-round RT-PCR, the HTBI primer set was used. TCRdb reprocessed the multiplex PCR reads via MiXCR and lists one record per CDR3 protein. Of 300,000 to 400,000 distinct CDR3 sequences in the sample, roughly 23% were seen once. Sequencing was performed on blood. These receptors were collected from a woman aged 45-60 years with Graves' hyperthyroidism.

This chain joins TRBV27 and TRBJ1-5, with D perhaps matching TRBD1 (6 bases). Germline CDR1 is MNHEY and CDR2 is SMNVEV (reference sequence). The CDR3 sequence is 16 residues long. V lost 2 bases, J lost 3 bases, and 14 bases lay in between. This CDR3 is CASSLTGRYNNQPQHF. CDR3 DNA sequence: TGTGCCAGCAGTTTAACAGGGCGGTATAACAATCAGCCCCAGCATTTT.

This clonotype came up many times. V gene TRBV7-9 combines with J gene TRBJ2-2; D unresolved. This CDR3 has 11 amino acids. Germline assignment: CDR1 SEHNR and CDR2 FQNEAQ (reference sequence). V was cut by 8 bases and J by 3 bases, with 4 bases left in between. CDR3 in amino acids: CASEDTGELFF. The DNA of the CDR3 is TGTGCCAGCGAGGACACCGGGGAGCTGTTTTTT. Full variable domain (missing parts from reference TRBV7-9 and TRBJ2-2): DTGVSQNPRHKITKRGQNVTFRCDPISEHNRLYWYRQTLGQGPEFLTYFQNEAQLEKSRLLSDRFSAERPKGSFSTLEIQRTEQGDSAMYLCASEDTGELFFGEGSRLTVL.

The chain couples TRBV20-1 to TRBJ1-1, with a possible D match to TRBD1 (6 bases). The length of the CDR3 is 16 residues. The V end was cut by 4 bases, the J end by 1 base, with 19 bases between. The germline V gene encodes CDR1 DFQATT and CDR2 SNEGSKA (reference sequence). The CDR3 sequence is CSAKAGGGAGNTEAFF. DNA of the CDR3: TGCAGTGCTAAGGCCGGGGGGGGGGCCGGGAACACTGAAGCTTTCTTT.

The chain recombines TRBV20-1 with TRBJ2-5; 9 nucleotides agree with TRBD1. The CDR3 has 14 amino acids. Unmatched junction bases numbered 8, after V lost 4 bases and J lost 5 bases. Per the germline V gene, CDR1 is DFQATT and CDR2 is SNEGSKA (reference sequence). CDR3 protein: CSANEDRGGETQYF. CDR3 coding DNA: TGCAGTGCTAATGAGGACAGGGGAGGGGAGACCCAGTACTTC.

The chain carries TRBV6-1 and TRBJ1-2; perhaps TRBD1 as D (6 bases). CDR1 is MNHNS, CDR2 SASEGT, per germline. Trimming pared 6 bases from V and 4 bases from J, leaving 18 bases between. The CDR3 runs 15 residues. This CDR3 reads CASRSFRGLPYGYTF. As DNA, the CDR3 is TGTGCCAGCAGGTCTTTTCGGGGGCTCCCCTATGGCTACACCTTC.

There are a few counts of this clonotype. This sequence joins TRBV20-1 and TRBJ1-1; no clear D gene. Germline values: CDR1 DFQATT, CDR2 SNEGSKA (reference sequence). V shed 3 bases and J shed 6 bases, with 11 bases lying between them. This CDR3 comprises 12 residues. The CDR3 region has the DNA TGCAGTGCTAGTCCCCAGACCGCTGAAGCTTTCTTT. Translated, it gives CSASPQTAEAFF.

The V gene is TRBV12-3 or TRBV12-4, the J gene TRBJ2-3; 9 nucleotides line up with TRBD2. The CDR3 totals 16 residues. V lost 5 bases and J lost 3; bases outside the gene matches: 9. Here the CDR3 reads CASSRTGTSLTDTQYF. The CDR3 DNA sequence: TGTGCCAGCAGTCGAACCGGGACTAGCTTAACAGATACGCAGTATTTT.